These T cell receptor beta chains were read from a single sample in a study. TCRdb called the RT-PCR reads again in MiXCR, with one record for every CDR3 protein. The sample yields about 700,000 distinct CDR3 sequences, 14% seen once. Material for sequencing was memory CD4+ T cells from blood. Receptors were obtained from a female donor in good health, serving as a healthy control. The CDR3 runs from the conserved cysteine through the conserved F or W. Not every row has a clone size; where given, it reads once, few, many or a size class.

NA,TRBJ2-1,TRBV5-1,CASSSFGGEYDEQFF
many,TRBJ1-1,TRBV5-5,CASSLSAGAHTEAFF
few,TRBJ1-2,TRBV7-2,CASSFAGGEYGYTF
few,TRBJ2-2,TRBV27,CASSQDWGPGAGELFF
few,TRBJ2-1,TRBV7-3,CASSFVRGEQFF
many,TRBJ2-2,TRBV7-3,CASTRQANTGELFF
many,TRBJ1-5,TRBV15,CATSRQEDQPQHF
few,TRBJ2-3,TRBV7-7,CASSPGQGASTDTQYF
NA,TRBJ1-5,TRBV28,CASLSGSNRQPQHF
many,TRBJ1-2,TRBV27,CASTRTGLNYGYTF
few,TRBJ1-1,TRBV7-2,CASSSHLLQGGTEAFF
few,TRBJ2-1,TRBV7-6,CASSYRQGQGYNEQFF
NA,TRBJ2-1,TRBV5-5,CASSLALRQHNEQFF
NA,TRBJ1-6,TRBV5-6,CASSSRDREPFSPLHF
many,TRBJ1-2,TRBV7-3,CASRLGVTGPYGYTF
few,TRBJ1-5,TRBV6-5,CASSYGEGDTQHF
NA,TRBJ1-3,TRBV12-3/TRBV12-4,CASSLFGGSGNTIYF
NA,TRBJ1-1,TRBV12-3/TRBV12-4,CASSPRTGRHTEAFF
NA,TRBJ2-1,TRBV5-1,CASSLSLAGGSYNEQFF
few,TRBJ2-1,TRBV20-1,CSAGSDEQFF
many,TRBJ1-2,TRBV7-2,CASSLRTGEGYGYTF
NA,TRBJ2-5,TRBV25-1,CASTGIFGETQYF
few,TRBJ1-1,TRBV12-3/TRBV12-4,CATTWANTEAFF
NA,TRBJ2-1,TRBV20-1,CSAPTGFYNEQFF
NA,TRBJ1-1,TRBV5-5,CASSSGVSRNTEAFF
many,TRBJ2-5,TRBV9,CASSPNPGETQYF
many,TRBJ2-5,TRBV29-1,CSVGLSQETQYF
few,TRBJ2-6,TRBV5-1,CASSLQVTGANVLTF
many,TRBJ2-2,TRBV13,CASSLGRINTGELFF
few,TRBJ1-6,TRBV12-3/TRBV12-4,CASTKDRGYSPLHF
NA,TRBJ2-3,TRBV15,CATSRVIATDTQYF